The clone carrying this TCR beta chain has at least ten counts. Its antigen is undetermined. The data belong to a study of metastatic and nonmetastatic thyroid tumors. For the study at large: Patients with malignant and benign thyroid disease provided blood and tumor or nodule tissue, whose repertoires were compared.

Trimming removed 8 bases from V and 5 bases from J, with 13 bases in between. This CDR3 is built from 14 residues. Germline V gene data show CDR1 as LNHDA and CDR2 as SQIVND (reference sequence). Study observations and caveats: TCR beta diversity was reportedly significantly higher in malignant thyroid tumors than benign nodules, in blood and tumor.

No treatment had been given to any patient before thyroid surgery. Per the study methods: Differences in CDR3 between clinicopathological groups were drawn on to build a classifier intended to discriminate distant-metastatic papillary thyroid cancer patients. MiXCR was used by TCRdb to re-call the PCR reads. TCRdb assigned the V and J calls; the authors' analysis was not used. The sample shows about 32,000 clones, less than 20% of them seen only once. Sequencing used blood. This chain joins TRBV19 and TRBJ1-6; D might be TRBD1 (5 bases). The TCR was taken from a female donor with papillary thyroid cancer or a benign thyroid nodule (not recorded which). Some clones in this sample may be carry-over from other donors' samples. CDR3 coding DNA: TGTGCCAGTGGGAGGGGCGCCCATAATTCACCCCTCCACTTT. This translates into CASGRGAHNSPLHF.